What follows describes a single T cell receptor beta chain. This record belongs to a study of blood T cell repertoires in COVID-19. The wider study: Some COVID-19 samples were acute and others convalescent; all came from the United States, Italy and Spain. PBMCs, B-cell-depleted T cells, or T cells provided the cDNA or gDNA that made up the material.

CDR1 and CDR2 (germline): SGHAT, FQNNGV. V shed 1 base and J 3 bases; nucleotides not matched to a gene: 4. This CDR3 region has 16 residues. Original handling: Cell counts per sample came from amplifying reference gene primers. Assay: immunoSEQ multiplex PCR; the TCRdb copy retains only in-frame clones and omits some. The D gene and trimming were derived from the DNA, and the V and J assignments and clone size from that table. The sample lists over 75,000 clones, 60% to 85% seen once, with 8.7% in the top ten. This TCR derives from a middle-aged man who had recovered from COVID-19. J is TRBJ2-2 and V is TRBV11-2, with TRBD2 identical over 8 bases. The sample comprised peripheral blood. The chain's CDR3 is CASSLALAGYTGELFF. The DNA for the CDR3 is TGTGCCAGCAGCTTAGCGTTAGCGGGGTACACCGGGGAGCTGTTTTTT.